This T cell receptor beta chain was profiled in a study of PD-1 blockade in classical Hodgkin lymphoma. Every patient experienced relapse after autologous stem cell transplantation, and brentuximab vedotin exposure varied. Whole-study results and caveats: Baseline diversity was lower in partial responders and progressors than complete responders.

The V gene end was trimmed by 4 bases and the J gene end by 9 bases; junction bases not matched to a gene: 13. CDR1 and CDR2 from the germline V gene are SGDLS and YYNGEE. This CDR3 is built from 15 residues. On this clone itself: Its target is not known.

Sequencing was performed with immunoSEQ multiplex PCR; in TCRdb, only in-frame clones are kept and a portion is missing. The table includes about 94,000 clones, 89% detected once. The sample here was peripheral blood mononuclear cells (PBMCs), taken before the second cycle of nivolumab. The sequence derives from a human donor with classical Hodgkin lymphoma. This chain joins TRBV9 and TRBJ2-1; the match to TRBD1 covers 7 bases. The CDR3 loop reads CASSFRSGTETEQFF. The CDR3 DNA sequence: TGTGCCAGCAGCTTCCGATCCGGGACAGAGACTGAGCAGTTCTTC.